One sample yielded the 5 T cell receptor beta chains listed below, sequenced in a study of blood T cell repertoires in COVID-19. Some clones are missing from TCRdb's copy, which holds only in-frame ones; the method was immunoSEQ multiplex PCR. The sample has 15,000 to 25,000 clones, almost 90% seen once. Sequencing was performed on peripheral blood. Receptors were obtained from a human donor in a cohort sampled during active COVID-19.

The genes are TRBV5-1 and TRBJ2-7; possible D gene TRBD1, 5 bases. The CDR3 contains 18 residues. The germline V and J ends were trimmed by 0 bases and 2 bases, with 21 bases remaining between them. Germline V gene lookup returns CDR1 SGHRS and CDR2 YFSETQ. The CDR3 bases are TGCGCCAGCAGCTTGGCCTCGTCCGGTGGGGCCAGAACCTACGAGCAGTACTTC. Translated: CASSLASSGGARTYEQYF.

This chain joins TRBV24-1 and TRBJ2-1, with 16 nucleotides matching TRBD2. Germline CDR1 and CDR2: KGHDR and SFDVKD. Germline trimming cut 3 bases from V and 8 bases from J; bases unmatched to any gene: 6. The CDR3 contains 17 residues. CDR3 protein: CATSDIGTSGGAHEQFF. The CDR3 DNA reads TGTGCCACCAGTGATATAGGGACTAGCGGGGGGGCTCATGAGCAGTTCTTC.

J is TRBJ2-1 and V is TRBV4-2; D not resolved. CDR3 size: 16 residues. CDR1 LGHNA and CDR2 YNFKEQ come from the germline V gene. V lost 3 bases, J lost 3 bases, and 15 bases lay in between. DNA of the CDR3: TGTGCCAGCAGCCACAGCACCAGTGGGCACTACAATGAGCAGTTCTTC. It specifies CASSHSTSGHYNEQFF.

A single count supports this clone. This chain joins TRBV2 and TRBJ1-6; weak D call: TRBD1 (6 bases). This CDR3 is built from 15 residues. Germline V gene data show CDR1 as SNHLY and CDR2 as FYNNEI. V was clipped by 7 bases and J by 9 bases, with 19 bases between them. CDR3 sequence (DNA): TGTGCCAGCATTGGGGAACAGGGATTATTTTCACCCCTCCACTTT. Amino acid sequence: CASIGEQGLFSPLHF.

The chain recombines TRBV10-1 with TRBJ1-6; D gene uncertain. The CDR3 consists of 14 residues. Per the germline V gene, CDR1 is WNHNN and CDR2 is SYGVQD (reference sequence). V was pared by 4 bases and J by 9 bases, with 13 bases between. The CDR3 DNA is TGCGCCAGCAGTGTTCGAGGATTACGTTCACCCCTCCACTTT. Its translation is CASSVRGLRSPLHF.